Shown below are 8 T cell receptor beta chains from a single sample sequenced in a study of read filtering for tumor transcriptome and immune sequencing. This library used around 0.4 ug RNA and molecular barcoded adaptors spanning alpha/delta and beta/gamma chains. A single record per CDR3 protein comes from TCRdb applying MiXCR to the reads. The table records 100,000 to 150,000 distinct CDR3 sequences, less than 15% of them present only once. The sample taken for sequencing was a population of CD138-negative cells sorted from bone marrow. These receptors were taken from a donor at least 40 years old with multiple myeloma.

The chain is built from TRBV20-1 and TRBJ2-7; 10 nucleotides align to TRBD2. Losses at the gene ends were 2 bases for V and 4 bases for J; bases not matched to a gene: 14. CDR3 length: 17 amino acids. Germline V CDR1 and CDR2: DFQATT, SNEGSKA (reference sequence). The CDR3 spells CSARPPRASGSSYEQYF. The DNA for the CDR3 is TGCAGTGCTAGACCCCCTAGGGCTAGCGGGAGCTCTTACGAGCAGTACTTC.

A few counts support this clonotype. The rearrangement joins TRBV5-6 to TRBJ2-5; maybe TRBD1 (6 bases). V was pared by 2 bases and J by 5 bases, with 10 bases between. The CDR3 extends over 13 amino acids. Germline assignment: CDR1 SGHDT and CDR2 YYEEEE. CDR3 residues: CASSFTGSETQYF. In nucleotides, the CDR3 is TGTGCCAGCAGCTTCACAGGGTCGGAGACCCAGTACTTC.

This clonotype was recorded many times. This chain connects TRBV15 to TRBJ2-1, with D tentatively TRBD2 (6 bases). V was shortened by 0 bases and J by 3 bases, with 12 bases between the two germline ends. The CDR3 consists of 16 residues. Per the germline V gene, CDR1 is LNHNV and CDR2 is YYDKDF (reference sequence). CDR3 in DNA: TGTGCCACCAGCAGAGATAGAGGGACTTTCTACAATGAGCAGTTCTTC. This gives the protein CATSRDRGTFYNEQFF.

A remark on this clonotype: A much larger clonotype is one base distant, so this may be a read error. This chain uses TRBV6-2 or TRBV6-3 with TRBJ1-5; D call uncertain. Trimming took 5 bases from V and 5 from J, leaving 19 bases between them. The CDR3 is 16 amino acids. Germline CDR1 MNHEY, CDR2 SVGEGT. For the CDR3, the DNA is TGTGCCAGCAGTCACCGTCGGACTAGTTACGATCAGCCCCAGCATTTT. Protein product: CASSHRRTSYDQPQHF.

With regard to this clonotype: The junction differs from germline at one of its ends, possibly a read error. The gene calls are TRBV19 and TRBJ2-1, with 13 bases fitting TRBD2. The germline V gene has CDR1 LNHDA and CDR2 SQIVND (reference sequence). The CDR3 loop spans 16 amino acids. For the CDR3, the DNA is TGTGCCAGTAGTATGTCCGGGACTAGCGGGACCTCTGAGCAATTCTTC. This translates into CASSMSGTSGTSEQFF.

This clonotype was seen ten or more times. The V and J genes are TRBV3-1 and TRBJ1-1; weak D call: TRBD1 (5 bases). CDR3 length: 17 amino acids. Germline CDR1 and CDR2: LGHDT and YNNKEL (reference sequence). Trimming removed 4 bases from V and 0 bases from J, with 18 bases in between. The CDR3 bases are TGTGCCAGCAGCCCGGTTGCCAGGGTAATGCTGAACACTGAAGCTTTCTTT. Translated, it gives CASSPVARVMLNTEAFF.

This clonotype was seen at least ten times. The chain recombines TRBV12-3 or TRBV12-4 with TRBJ2-7; the match to TRBD2 covers 9 bases. The CDR3 runs 14 residues. J lost 7 bases, V lost 7 bases, and 11 bases had no gene match. This CDR3 is CASTLAGGLGEQYF. The CDR3 nucleotides are TGTGCCAGCACCCTTGCGGGAGGGCTCGGGGAGCAGTACTTC.

On this clonotype: This may come from a read error, since a much larger clone is one base off. The conserved phenylalanine or tryptophan is not found at the CDR3 terminus, so this likely reflects a read error. The chain couples TRBV7-6 to TRBJ2-5; no firm D call. The germline CDR1 and CDR2 sequences are SGHVS and FNYEAQ. The V gene lost 4 bases and the J gene lost 2 bases, with 5 bases spanning the gap. The CDR3 consists of 12 residues. In nucleotides, the CDR3 is TGTGCCAGCAGCTCAGGACAAGAGACCCAGTACTCC. This codes for CASSSGQETQYS.